A selection of T cell receptor beta chains follows, all from one sample in a study of blood T cell repertoires in COVID-19. Generated by immunoSEQ multiplex PCR, the TCRdb table keeps only in-frame clones and is missing some. The sample consists of roughly 100,000 clones, 70% to 90% of them appearing once. The sequencing sample was made of peripheral blood. Receptor source: a human donor in a cohort sampled during active COVID-19. Each CDR3 is given with its conserved first and last residue. The order of the fields is D gene, V gene, J gene, CDR3 protein, CDR3 DNA. D genes are given only for firm matches.

TRBD1	TRBV18	TRBJ2-7	CASSSTGAEQYF	TGTGCCAGCTCGTCAACAGGGGCCGAGCAGTACTTC
TRBD1	TRBV6-1	TRBJ1-2	CASSDGGTGEEFSGGYTF	TGTGCCAGCAGTGACGGGGGGACAGGGGAGGAATTCTCGGGTGGCTACACCTTC
NA	TRBV12-3/TRBV12-4	TRBJ1-1	CASSFHGTEAFF	TGTGCCAGCAGTTTCCACGGGACTGAAGCTTTCTTT
TRBD1	TRBV4-2	TRBJ2-2	CASSQDWGQGVYGGELFF	TGTGCCAGCAGCCAAGATTGGGGACAGGGTGTTTATGGCGGGGAGCTGTTTTTT
TRBD2	TRBV6-5	TRBJ2-5	CASTRSGSLPETQYF	TGTGCCAGCACCCGGAGCGGGAGTTTACCAGAGACCCAGTACTTC
TRBD2	TRBV7-9	TRBJ2-1	CASSLVLAGVPEQFF	TGTGCCAGCAGCTTAGTTTTAGCGGGGGTTCCTGAGCAGTTCTTC
TRBD1	TRBV5-1	TRBJ1-2	CASRTGLNYGYTF	TGCGCCAGCAGGACAGGGCTAAACTATGGCTACACCTTC
NA	TRBV3-1/TRBV3-2	TRBJ2-7	CASSPGGVHEQYF	TGTGCCAGCAGTCCAGGAGGGGTCCACGAGCAGTACTTC
TRBD1	TRBV9	TRBJ2-7	CASSVGDRGEQYF	TGTGCCAGCAGCGTGGGGGACAGGGGCGAGCAGTACTTC
TRBD2	TRBV5-1	TRBJ2-7	CASSWGASGASYEQYF	TGCGCCAGCAGCTGGGGGGCTAGCGGGGCCTCATACGAGCAGTACTTC
NA	TRBV6-5	TRBJ2-1	CASSFLLLGRNEQFF	TGTGCCAGCAGTTTCCTATTGTTAGGGAGGAATGAGCAGTTCTTC
TRBD1	TRBV7-6	TRBJ2-5	CASSPGDRGYQETQYF	TGTGCCAGCAGCCCCGGCGACAGGGGGTACCAAGAGACCCAGTACTTC